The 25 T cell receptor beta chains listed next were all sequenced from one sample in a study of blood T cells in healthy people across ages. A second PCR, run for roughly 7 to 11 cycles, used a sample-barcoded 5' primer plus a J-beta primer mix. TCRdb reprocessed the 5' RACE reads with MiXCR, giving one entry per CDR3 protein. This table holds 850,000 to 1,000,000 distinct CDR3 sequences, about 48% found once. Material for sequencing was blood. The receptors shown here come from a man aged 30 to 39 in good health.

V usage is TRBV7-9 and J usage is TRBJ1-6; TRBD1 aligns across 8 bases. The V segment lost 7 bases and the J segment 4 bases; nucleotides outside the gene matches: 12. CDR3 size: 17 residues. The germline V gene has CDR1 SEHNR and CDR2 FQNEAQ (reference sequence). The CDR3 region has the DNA TGTGCCAGCACCAATGGACAGGGAACAATGTATAATTCACCCCTCCACTTT. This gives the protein CASTNGQGTMYNSPLHF.

The CDR3 here is CSARGPQGARGYGYTF. CDR3 coding DNA: TGCAGTGCTAGAGGCCCGCAGGGGGCACGCGGCTATGGCTACACCTTC. The rearrangement links TRBV20-1 to TRBJ1-2, with 8 bases aligning to TRBD1. Germline V gene sequence: CDR1 DFQATT, CDR2 SNEGSKA (reference sequence). Trimming cost V 1 base and J 4 bases; bases outside gene matches: 11. CDR3 size: 16 residues.

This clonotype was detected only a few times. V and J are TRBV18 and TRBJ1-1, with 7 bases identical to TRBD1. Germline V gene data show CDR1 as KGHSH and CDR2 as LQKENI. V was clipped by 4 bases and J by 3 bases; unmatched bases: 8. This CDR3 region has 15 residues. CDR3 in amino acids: CASSRQGSRDTEAFF. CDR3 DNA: TGTGCCAGCTCACGACAGGGTTCAAGGGACACTGAAGCTTTCTTT.

The CDR3 coding sequence is TGCGCCAACGTCCAGACAGGGCGAAGGCTATGGAGCTTTAACTATGGCTACACCTTC. Translating gives CANVQTGRRLWSFNYGYTF. V usage is TRBV5-1 and J usage is TRBJ1-2, with 7 bases fitting TRBD1. The CDR3 covers 19 residues. The junction had 24 bases not matched to a gene; V was cut back by 9 bases and J by 1 base. Germline values: CDR1 SGHRS, CDR2 YFSETQ. The full variable domain, in which reference TRBV5-1 and TRBJ1-2 provide the parts outside the CDR3, is KAGVTQTPRYLIKTRGQQVTLSCSPISGHRSVSWYQQTPGQGLQFLFEYFSETQRNKGNFPGRFSGRQFSNSRSEMNVSTLELGDSALYLCANVQTGRRLWSFNYGYTFGSGTRLTVV.

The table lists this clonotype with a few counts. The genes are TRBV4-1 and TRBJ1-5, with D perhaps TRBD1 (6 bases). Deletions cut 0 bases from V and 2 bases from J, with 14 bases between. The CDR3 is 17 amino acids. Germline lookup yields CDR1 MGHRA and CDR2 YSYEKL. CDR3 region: CASSQDRGAPGNQPQHF. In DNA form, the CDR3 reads TGCGCCAGCAGCCAAGATCGGGGGGCGCCGGGCAATCAGCCCCAGCATTTT.

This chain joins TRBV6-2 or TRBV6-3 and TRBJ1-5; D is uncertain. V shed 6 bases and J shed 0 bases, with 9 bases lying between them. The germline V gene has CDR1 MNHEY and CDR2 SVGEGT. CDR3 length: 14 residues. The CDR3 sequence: CASSLTYSNQPQHF. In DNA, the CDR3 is TGTGCCAGCAGCTTAACTTATAGCAATCAGCCCCAGCATTTT.

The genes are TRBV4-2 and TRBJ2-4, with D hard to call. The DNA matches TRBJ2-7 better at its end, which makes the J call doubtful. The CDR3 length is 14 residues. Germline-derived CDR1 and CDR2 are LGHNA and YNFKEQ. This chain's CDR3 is CASSQDGYSYEQYF. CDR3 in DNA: TGTGCCAGCAGCCAGGACGGATACTCCTACGAGCAGTACTTC.

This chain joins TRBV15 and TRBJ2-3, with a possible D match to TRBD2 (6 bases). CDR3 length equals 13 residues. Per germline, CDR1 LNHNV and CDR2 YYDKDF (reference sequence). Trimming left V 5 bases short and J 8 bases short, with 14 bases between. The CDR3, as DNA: TGTGCCACCAGCCTCCGACTAGTAGCTACGCAGTATTTT. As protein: CATSLRLVATQYF.

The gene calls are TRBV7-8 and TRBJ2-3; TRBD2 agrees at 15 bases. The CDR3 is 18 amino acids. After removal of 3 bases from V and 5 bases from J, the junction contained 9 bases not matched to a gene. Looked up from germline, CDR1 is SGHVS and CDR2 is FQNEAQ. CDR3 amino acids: CASSFRTSGGASGDTQYF. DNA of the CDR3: TGTGCCAGCAGCTTCCGGACTAGCGGGGGGGCCTCGGGAGATACGCAGTATTTT.

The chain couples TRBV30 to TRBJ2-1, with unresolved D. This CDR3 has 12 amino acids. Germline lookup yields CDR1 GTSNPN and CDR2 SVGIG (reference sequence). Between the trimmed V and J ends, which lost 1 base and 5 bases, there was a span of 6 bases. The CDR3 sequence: CAWSGLNNEQFF. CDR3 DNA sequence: TGTGCCTGGAGTGGTCTAAACAATGAGCAGTTCTTC.

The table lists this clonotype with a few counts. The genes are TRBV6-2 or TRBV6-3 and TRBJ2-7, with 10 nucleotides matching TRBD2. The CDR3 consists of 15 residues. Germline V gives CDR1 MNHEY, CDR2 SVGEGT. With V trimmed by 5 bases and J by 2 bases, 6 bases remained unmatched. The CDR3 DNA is TGTGCCAGCAGTACCCGTAGCGGGGGGACCTACGAGCAGTACTTC. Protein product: CASSTRSGGTYEQYF.

DNA of the CDR3: TGTGCCAGCAGTTTGAGGCAGTCAAATTCACCCCTCCACTTT. Translating gives CASSLRQSNSPLHF. This sequence joins TRBV27 and TRBJ1-6; D is unresolved. Germline V gives CDR1 MNHEY, CDR2 SMNVEV (reference sequence). Trimming shortened V by 3 bases and J by 7 bases, and 10 bases separated the two germline ends. The CDR3 extends over 14 amino acids.

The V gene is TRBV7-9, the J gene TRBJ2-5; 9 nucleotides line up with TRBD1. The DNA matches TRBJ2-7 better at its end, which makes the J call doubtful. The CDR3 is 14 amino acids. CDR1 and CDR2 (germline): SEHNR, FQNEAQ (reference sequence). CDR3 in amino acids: CASSWDRDFYEQYF. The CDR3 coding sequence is TGTGCCAGCAGCTGGGACAGGGATTTTTACGAGCAGTACTTC.

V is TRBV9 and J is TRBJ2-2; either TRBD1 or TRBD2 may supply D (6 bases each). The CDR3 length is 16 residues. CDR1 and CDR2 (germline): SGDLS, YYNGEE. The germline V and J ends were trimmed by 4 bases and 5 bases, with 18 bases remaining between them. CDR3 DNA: TGTGCCAGCAGCCCACGAGAGGGGGGCTGGACCGGGGAGCTGTTTTTT. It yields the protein CASSPREGGWTGELFF.

The CDR3 is CAWSEAGSTSNQPQHF. CDR3 nucleotide sequence: TGTGCCTGGAGTGAGGCGGGGAGCACAAGCAATCAGCCCCAGCATTTT. This sequence joins TRBV30 and TRBJ1-5; no clear D gene. V was trimmed by 1 base and J by 1 base, leaving 14 bases between them. CDR1 and CDR2 from the germline V gene are GTSNPN and SVGIG (reference sequence). The CDR3 loop spans 16 amino acids.

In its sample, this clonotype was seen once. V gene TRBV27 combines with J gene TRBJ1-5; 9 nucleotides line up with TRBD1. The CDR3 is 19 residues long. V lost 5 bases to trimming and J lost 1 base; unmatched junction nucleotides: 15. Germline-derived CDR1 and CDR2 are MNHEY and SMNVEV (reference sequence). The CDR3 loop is CASSPQSWTGASSNQPQHF. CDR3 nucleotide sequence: TGTGCCAGCAGTCCCCAATCTTGGACAGGGGCGAGCAGCAATCAGCCCCAGCATTTT.

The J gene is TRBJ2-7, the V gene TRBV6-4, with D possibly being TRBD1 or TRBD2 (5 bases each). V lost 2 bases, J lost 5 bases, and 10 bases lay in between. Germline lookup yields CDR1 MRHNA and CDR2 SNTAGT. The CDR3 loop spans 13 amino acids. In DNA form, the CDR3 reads TGTGCCAGCAGTGACAGGGGAGTGGACGAGCAGTACTTC. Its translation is CASSDRGVDEQYF.

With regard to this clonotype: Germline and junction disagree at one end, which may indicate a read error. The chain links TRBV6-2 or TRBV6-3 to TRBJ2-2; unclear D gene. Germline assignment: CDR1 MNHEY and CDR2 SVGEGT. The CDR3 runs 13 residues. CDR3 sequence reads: CSSSYGGTGELFF. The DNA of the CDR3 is TGTTCCAGCAGTTACGGTGGCACCGGGGAGCTGTTTTTT.

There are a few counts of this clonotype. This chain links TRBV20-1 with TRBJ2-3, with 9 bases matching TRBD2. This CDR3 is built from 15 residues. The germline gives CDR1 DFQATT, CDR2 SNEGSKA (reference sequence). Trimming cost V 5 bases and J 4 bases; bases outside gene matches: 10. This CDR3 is CSALGFSGRPDTQYF. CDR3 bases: TGCAGTGCTCTCGGCTTTAGCGGGAGACCAGATACGCAGTATTTT.

The CDR3 region has the DNA TGTGCCAGCAGTTTAAGATCCGGGGCACAGGGTAGCTACGAGCAGTACTTC. Translated: CASSLRSGAQGSYEQYF. This chain links TRBV27 with TRBJ2-4, with a weak D call TRBD1 (6 bases). The J call could be wrong; TRBJ2-7 is a better fit for the DNA end. CDR3 length: 17 amino acids. CDR1 is MNHEY and CDR2 is SMNVEV in the germline V gene (reference sequence).

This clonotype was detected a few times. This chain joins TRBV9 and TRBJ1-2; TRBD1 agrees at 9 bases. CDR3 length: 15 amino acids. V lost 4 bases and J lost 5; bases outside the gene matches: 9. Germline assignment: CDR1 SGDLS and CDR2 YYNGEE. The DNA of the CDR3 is TGTGCCAGCAGCCCAGACGGGACAGGGCTGTATGGCTACACCTTC. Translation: CASSPDGTGLYGYTF.

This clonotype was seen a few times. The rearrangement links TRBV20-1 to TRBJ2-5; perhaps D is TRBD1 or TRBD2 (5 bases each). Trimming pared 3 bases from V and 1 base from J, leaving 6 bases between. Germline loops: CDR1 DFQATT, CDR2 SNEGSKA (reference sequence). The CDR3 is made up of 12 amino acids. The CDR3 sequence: CSASGAQETQYF. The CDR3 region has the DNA TGCAGTGCTAGCGGGGCCCAAGAGACCCAGTACTTC.

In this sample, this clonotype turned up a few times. CDR3 protein: CASSYDRVPGELFF. The CDR3 nucleotides read TGTGCCAGCAGTTACGACAGGGTACCCGGGGAGCTGTTTTTT. The rearrangement uses TRBV6-5 and TRBJ2-2; 7 nucleotides match TRBD1. Germline CDR1 is MNHEY and CDR2 is SVGAGI. The CDR3 sequence is 14 residues long. V lost 2 bases and J lost 6; bases outside the gene matches: 3.

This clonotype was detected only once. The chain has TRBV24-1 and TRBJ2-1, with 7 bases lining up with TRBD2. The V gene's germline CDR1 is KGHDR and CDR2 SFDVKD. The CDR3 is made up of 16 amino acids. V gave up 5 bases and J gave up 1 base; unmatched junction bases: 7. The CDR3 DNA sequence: TGTGCCACCAGTGGCCCCGGGGGGTTTTCCTACAATGAGCAGTTCTTC. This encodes CATSGPGGFSYNEQFF.

CDR3 loop: CASSLGQSLAKNIQYF. The CDR3 DNA sequence: TGCGCCAGCAGCTTGGGACAGAGCCTAGCCAAAAACATTCAGTACTTC. The gene calls are TRBV5-1 and TRBJ2-4; D might be TRBD1 (5 bases). Germline V gene lookup returns CDR1 SGHRS and CDR2 YFSETQ. Trimming removed 0 bases at V and 0 bases at J, with 10 bases between. This CDR3 spans 16 amino acids.